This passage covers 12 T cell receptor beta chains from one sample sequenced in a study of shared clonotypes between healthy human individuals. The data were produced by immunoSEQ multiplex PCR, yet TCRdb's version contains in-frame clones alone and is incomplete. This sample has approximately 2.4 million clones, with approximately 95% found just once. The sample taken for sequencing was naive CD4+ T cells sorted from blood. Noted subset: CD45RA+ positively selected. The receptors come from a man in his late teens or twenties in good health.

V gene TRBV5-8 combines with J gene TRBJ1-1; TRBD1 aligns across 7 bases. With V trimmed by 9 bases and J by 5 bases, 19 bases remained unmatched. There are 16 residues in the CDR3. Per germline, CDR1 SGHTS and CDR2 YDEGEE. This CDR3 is CANGARVTGLGTEAFF. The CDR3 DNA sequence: TGTGCCAACGGGGCGAGGGTGACAGGGTTGGGGACTGAAGCTTTCTTT.

The CDR3 nucleotides read TGTGCCAGCAGCCCCGGAGGGCGCACCGGGGAGCTGTTTTTT. Protein product: CASSPGGRTGELFF. The V and J genes are TRBV11-3 and TRBJ2-2, with TRBD2 as a possible D gene (6 bases). Germline V CDR1 and CDR2: SGHNT, YENEEA. Trimming removed 5 bases from V and 4 bases from J, with 11 bases in between. The CDR3 length is 14 residues.

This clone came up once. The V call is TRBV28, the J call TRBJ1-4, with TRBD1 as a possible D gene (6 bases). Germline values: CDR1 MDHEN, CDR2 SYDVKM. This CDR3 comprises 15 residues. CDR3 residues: CAIQQGGLSGEKLFF. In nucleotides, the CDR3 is TGTGCTATACAACAGGGAGGCCTCAGCGGTGAAAAACTGTTTTTT.

The DNA of the CDR3 is TGTGCCAGCAGCCAAGCGCTAGCGGGGGCCTACACAGATACGCAGTATTTT. Translation: CASSQALAGAYTDTQYF. This chain joins TRBV4-2 and TRBJ2-3, with TRBD2 matching 10 bases. CDR3 length equals 17 residues. After removal of 1 base from V and 2 bases from J, the junction contained 6 bases not matched to a gene. Germline CDR1 LGHNA, CDR2 YNFKEQ.

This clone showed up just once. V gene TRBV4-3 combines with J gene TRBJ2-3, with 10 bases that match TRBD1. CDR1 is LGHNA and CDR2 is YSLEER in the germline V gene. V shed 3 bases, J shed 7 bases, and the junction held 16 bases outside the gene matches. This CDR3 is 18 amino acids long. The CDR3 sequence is CASSQGWTGTGEGYTQYF. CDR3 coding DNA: TGCGCCAGCAGCCAGGGCTGGACCGGGACAGGGGAGGGTTATACGCAGTATTTT.

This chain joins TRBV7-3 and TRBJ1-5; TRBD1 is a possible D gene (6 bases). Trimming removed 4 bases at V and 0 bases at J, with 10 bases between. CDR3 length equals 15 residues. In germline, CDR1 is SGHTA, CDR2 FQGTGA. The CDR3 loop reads CASSYTGYSNQPQHF. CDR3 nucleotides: TGTGCCAGCAGCTATACAGGGTATAGCAATCAGCCCCAGCATTTT.

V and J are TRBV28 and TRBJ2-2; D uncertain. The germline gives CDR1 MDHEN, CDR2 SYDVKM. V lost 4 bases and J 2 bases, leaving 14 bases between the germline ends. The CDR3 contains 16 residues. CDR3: CASSSRIPANTGELFF. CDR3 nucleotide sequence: TGTGCCAGCAGTTCGAGGATCCCCGCTAACACCGGGGAGCTGTTTTTT.

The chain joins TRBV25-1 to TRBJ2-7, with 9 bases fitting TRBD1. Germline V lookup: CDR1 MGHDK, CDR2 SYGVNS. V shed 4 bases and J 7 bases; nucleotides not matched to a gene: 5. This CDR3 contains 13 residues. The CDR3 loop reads CASSGDRAKEQYF. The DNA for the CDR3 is TGTGCCAGCAGTGGGGACAGGGCAAAAGAGCAGTACTTC.

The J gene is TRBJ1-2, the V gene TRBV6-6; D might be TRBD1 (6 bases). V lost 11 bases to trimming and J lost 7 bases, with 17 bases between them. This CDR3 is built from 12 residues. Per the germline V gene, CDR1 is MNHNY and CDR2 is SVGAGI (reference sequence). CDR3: CASRGGASGYTF. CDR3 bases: TGTGCCTCCCGCGGGGGCGCTTCTGGCTACACCTTC.

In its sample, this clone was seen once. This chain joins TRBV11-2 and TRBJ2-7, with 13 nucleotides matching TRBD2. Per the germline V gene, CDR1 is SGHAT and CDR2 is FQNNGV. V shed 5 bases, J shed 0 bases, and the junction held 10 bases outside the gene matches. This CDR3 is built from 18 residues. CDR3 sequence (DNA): TGTGCCAGCAGCCCTCTGACTAGCGGGAGGTTGAGCTCCTACGAGCAGTACTTC. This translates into CASSPLTSGRLSSYEQYF.

In DNA form, the CDR3 reads TGTGCCAGCAGGGGGGACCGGACTAACTATGGCTACACCTTC. Residues: CASRGDRTNYGYTF. The chain combines TRBV28 with TRBJ1-2; TRBD1 might be the D (5 bases). Per germline, CDR1 MDHEN and CDR2 SYDVKM. Trimming removed 6 bases from V and 0 bases from J, with 11 bases in between. The CDR3 has 14 amino acids.

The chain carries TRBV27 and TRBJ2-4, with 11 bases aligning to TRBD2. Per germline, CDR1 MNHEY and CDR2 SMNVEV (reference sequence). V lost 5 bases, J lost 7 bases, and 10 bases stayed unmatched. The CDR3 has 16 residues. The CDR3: CASSLTLAGGRNIQYF. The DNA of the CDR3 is TGTGCCAGCAGTCTCACGTTAGCGGGGGGGCGGAACATTCAGTACTTC.